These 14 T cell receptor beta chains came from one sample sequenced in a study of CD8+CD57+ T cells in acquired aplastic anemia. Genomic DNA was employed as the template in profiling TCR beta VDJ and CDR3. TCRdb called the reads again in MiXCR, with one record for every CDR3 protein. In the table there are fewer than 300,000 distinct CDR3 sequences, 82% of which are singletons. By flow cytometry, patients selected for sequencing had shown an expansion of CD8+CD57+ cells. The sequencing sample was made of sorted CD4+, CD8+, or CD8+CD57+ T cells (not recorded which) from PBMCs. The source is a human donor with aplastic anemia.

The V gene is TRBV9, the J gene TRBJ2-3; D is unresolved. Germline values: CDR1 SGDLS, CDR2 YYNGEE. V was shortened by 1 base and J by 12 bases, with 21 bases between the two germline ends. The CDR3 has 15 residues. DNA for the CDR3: TGTGCCAGCAGCGTAAGTTCAGAGACGCAATATTTTCAGTATTTT. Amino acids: CASSVSSETQYFQYF.

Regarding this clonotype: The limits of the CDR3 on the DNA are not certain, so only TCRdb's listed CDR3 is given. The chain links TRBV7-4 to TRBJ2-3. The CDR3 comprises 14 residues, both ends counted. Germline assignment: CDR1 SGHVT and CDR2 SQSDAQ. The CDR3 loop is CASSLGLMSSSSGF.

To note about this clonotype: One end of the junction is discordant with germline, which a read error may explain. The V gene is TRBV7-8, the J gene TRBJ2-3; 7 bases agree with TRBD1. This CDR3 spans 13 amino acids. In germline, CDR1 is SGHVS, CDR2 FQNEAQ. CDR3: CASSFHPNGTEFF. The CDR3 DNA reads TGTGCCAGCAGCTTTCATCCAAACGGGACAGAGTTTTTC.

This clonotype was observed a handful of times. The CDR3 bases are TGTGCCAGCAGCGTAGAGACCACGGGGGAGCAGTACTCCTACGAGCAGTACGTC. Translated: CASSVETTGEQYSYEQYV. The chain is built from TRBV9 and TRBJ2-7; D is perhaps TRBD2 (6 bases). Germline V gene data show CDR1 as SGDLS and CDR2 as YYNGEE. V was clipped by 0 bases and J by 0 bases, with 19 bases between them. The CDR3 totals 18 residues.

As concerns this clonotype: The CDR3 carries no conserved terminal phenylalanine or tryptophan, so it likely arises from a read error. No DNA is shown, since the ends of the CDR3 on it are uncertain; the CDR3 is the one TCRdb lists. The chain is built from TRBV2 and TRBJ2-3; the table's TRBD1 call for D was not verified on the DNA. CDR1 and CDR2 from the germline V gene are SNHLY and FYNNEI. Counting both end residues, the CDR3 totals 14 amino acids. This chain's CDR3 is CASSVAGGPDQLFG.

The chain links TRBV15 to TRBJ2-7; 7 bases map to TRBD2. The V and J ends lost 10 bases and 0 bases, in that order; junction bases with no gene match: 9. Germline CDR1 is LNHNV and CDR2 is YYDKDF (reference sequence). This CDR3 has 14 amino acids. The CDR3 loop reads CASSRGGGSYEQYF. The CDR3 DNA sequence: TGTGCCAGCAGTAGAGGCGGGGGCTCCTACGAGCAGTACTTC.

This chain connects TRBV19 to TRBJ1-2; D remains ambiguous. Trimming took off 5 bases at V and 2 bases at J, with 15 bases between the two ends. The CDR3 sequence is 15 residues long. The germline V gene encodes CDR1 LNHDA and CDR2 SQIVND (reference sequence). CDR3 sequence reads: CASSPTRRTNYGYTF. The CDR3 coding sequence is TGTGCCAGTAGTCCGACCAGAAGGACCAACTATGGCTACACCTTC. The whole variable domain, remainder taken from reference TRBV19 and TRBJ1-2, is DGGITQSPKYLFRKEGQNVTLSCEQNLNHDAMYWYRQDPGQGLRLIYYSQIVNDFQKGDIAEGYSVSREKKESFPLTVTSAQKNPTAFYLCASSPTRRTNYGYTFGSGTRLTVV.

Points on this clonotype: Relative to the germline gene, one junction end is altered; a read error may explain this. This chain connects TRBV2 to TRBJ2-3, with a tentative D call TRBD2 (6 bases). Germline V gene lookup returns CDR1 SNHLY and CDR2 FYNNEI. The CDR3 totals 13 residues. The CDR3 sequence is CGSVGGATDTQYF. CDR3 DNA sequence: TGTGGCAGCGTCGGCGGGGCGACAGATACGCAGTATTTT. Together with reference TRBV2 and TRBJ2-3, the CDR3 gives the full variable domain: EPEVTQTPSHQVTQMGQEVILRCVPISNHLYFYWYRQILGQKVEFLVSFYNNEISEKSEIFDDQFSVERPDGSNFTLKIRSTKLEDSAMYFCGSVGGATDTQYFGPGTRLTVL.

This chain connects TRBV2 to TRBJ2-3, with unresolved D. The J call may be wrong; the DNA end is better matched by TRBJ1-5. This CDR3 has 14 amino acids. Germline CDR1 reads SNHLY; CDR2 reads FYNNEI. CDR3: CASSDAGGHQTQHF. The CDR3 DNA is TGTGCCAGCAGTGATGCTGGTGGCCATCAGACGCAGCATTTT.

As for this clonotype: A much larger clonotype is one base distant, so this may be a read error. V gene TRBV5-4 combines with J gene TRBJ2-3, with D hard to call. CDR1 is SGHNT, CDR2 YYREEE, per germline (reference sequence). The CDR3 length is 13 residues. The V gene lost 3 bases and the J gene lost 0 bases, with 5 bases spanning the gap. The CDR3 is CASSYTSTDTQYF. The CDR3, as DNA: TGTGCCAGCAGCTATACTAGCACAGATACGCAGTATTTT.

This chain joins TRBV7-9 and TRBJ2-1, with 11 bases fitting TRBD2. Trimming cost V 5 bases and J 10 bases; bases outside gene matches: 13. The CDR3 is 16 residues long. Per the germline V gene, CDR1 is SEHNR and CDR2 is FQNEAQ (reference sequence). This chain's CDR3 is CASSAQLAGEHTEQFF. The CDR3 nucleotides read TGTGCCAGCAGCGCCCAACTAGCGGGAGAACATACGGAGCAGTTCTTC.

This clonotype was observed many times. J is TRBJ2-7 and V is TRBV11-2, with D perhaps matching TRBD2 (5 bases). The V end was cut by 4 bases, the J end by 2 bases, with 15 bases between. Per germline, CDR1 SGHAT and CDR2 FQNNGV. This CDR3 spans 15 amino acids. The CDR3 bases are TGTGCCAGCAGCTCTGATGCGGGCACTGCCTACGAGCAGTACTTC. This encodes CASSSDAGTAYEQYF.

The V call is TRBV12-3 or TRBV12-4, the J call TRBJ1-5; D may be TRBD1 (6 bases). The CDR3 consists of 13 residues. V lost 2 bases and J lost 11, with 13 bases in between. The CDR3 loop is CASSLLGAETQHF. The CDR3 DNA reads TGTGCCAGCAGTTTATTGGGGGCCGAGACCCAGCATTTT.

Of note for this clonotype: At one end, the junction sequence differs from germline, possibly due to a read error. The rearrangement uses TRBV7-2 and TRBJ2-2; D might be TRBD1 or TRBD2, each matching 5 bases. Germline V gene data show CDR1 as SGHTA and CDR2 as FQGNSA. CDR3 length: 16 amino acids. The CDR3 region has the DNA TGTGCCAGCAGCTCTCGGGGCAAGCCAGGGACCGGGGATCTGTTTTTT. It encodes CASSSRGKPGTGDLFF.